The rows below give T cell receptor beta chains drawn from one sample of a study of T cell responses to AZD1222 COVID-19 vaccine. Libraries were prepared by immunoSEQ multiplex PCR; TCRdb keeps only in-frame clonotypes and omits some of them. In the table there are roughly 160,000 clones, 88% of which are singletons. Specimen: peripheral blood, collected on day 0 of AZD1222 vaccination. The receptor set was obtained from an adult in good health. Each CDR3 is given with its conserved first and last residue. D genes are given only for firm matches. The size of a clone is reported for some rows only, either as once, few or many, or as a class for expanded clones.

D	V	size	J	CDR3	DNA
TRBD1	TRBV12-5	-	TRBJ2-2	CASGLNPGQGRWGELFF	TGTGCTAGTGGTTTGAACCCCGGACAGGGGAGGTGGGGGGAGCTGTTTTTT
-	TRBV7-2	-	TRBJ1-3	CASSWDGRAIYF	TGTGCCAGCAGCTGGGACGGCCGGGCCATATATTTT
TRBD1	TRBV29-1	-	TRBJ2-7	CSVRDSPYEQYF	TGCAGCGTCCGGGACAGTCCCTACGAGCAGTACTTC
TRBD1	TRBV6-4	-	TRBJ2-2	CASSATGGVGELFF	TGTGCCAGCAGTGCGACAGGGGGCGTCGGGGAGCTGTTTTTT
-	TRBV5-1	-	TRBJ2-7	CATADPSSSYEQYF	TGCGCCACCGCCGACCCCAGCAGCTCCTACGAGCAGTACTTC
-	TRBV11-1	-	TRBJ1-2	CASSSGPARGYTF	TGTGCCAGCAGCTCAGGGCCAGCGCGAGGCTACACCTTC
-	TRBV2	few	TRBJ1-2	CASSIKTGLNYGYTF	TGTGCCAGCAGTATTAAGACAGGCTTAAACTATGGCTACACCTTC
-	TRBV6-5	-	TRBJ1-1	CASSYSGNMNTEAFF	TGTGCCAGCAGTTACTCGGGTAACATGAACACTGAAGCTTTCTTT
-	TRBV4-2	-	TRBJ1-3	CASSQDPGQTGNTIYF	TGTGCCAGCAGCCAAGATCCCGGCCAGACTGGAAACACCATATATTTT
-	TRBV6-1	once	TRBJ1-2	CASSEGGTSYGYTF	TGTGCCAGCAGTGAAGGGGGGACAAGCTATGGCTACACCTTC
-	TRBV30	-	TRBJ2-2	CAWSAPPGGTGELFF	TGTGCCTGGAGTGCCCCCCCAGGGGGGACCGGGGAGCTGTTTTTT
TRBD1	TRBV11-2	-	TRBJ1-4	CASSPRLQGNEKLFF	TGTGCCAGCAGCCCTAGGTTACAGGGGAATGAAAAACTGTTTTTT